The entry below describes one TCR beta chain. Its cognate antigen is unknown. The sample is drawn from a study of T cell responses to AZD1222 COVID-19 vaccine. Study-wide points: Two AZD1222 doses significantly raised spike-specific TCR breadth and depth over controls.

This CDR3 region has 11 residues. The germline V and J ends were trimmed by 10 bases and 6 bases, with 12 bases remaining between them. Germline CDR1 reads MDHEN; CDR2 reads SYDVKM. Assay used: immunoSEQ multiplex PCR; TCRdb lists only in-frame clones, some missing. The sample has about 94,000 clones; 85% are singletons. This rearrangement joins TRBV28 to TRBJ1-1; D might be TRBD1 (6 bases). The clonotype comes from an adult who received the AZD1222 COVID-19 vaccine. The sequencing here drew on peripheral blood, taken 28 days after the second AZD1222 dose. This CDR3 is CATHRDPEAFF. The CDR3 coding sequence is TGTGCCACCCACAGGGACCCTGAAGCTTTCTTT.